This T cell receptor (beta chain) was captured by sequencing in a study of blood T cell repertoires in COVID-19. Turning to the study itself: The cDNA or gDNA used as material had been derived from T cells, B-cell-depleted T cells, or PBMCs.

Profiled with immunoSEQ multiplex PCR; TCRdb holds only in-frame clones, not every one. The profile shows 10,000 to 15,000 clones, roughly 80% of them singletons. The CDR3 covers 16 residues. V dropped 1 base and J dropped 4; count of bases not matched to a gene: 8. Per germline, CDR1 SGHTA and CDR2 FQGNSA. The sequence came from a man aged 40-50 years with active or convalescent COVID-19. The sequencing input was peripheral blood. This rearrangement joins TRBV7-2 to TRBJ2-3; TRBD2 agrees at 7 bases. The CDR3 nucleotides are TGTGCCAGCAGCTTAGTATGGCGGGAGCGGGCAGATACGCAGTATTTT. Encoded protein: CASSLVWRERADTQYF.